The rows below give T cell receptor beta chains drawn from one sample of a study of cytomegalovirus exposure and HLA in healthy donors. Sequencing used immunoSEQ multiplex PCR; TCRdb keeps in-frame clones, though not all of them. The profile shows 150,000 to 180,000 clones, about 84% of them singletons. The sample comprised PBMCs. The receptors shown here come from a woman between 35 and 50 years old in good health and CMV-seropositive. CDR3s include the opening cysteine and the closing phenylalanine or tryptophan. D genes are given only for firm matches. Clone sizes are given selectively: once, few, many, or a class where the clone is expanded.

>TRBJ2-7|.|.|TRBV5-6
TGTGCCAGCAGCTTGGGCGGAGACGAGCAGTACTTC
CASSLGGDEQYF
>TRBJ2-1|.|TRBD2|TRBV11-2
TGTGCCAGCCAGCTTAGGAGTAGCGGGAGCTCCTACAATGAGCAGTTCTTC
CASQLRSSGSSYNEQFF
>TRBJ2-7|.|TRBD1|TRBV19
TGTGCCAGTAGTATAGGACAGGGCTACGAGCAGTACTTC
CASSIGQGYEQYF
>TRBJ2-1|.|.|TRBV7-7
TGTGCCAGCAGCTTGGCGGTCACAGGGCAACAGTTCTTC
CASSLAVTGQQFF
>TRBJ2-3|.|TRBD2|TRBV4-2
TGTGCCAGCAGCCTTGGGACTAGCGGGAGTGGAGCAGATACGCAGTATTTT
CASSLGTSGSGADTQYF
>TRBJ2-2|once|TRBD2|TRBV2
TGTGCCAGCAGTGAAGGGACTAGCTGGTCCGGGGAGCTGTTTTTT
CASSEGTSWSGELFF
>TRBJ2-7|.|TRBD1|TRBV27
TGTGCCAGCAGTTATTCCGGGACAGGGACTCAACACTCCTACGAGCAGTACTTC
CASSYSGTGTQHSYEQYF
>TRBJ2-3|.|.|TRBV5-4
TGTGCCAGCAGCTCCCCCGGGAAAACCCAGGAATATACGCAGTATTTT
CASSSPGKTQEYTQYF
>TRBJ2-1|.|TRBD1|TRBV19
TGTGCCAGTAGTATAGTGACAGGGGCTGCCTACAATGAGCAGTTCTTC
CASSIVTGAAYNEQFF
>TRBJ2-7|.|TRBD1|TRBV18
TGTGCCAGCTCACGAGGTGGGACAGGAGCCTACGAGCAGTACTTC
CASSRGGTGAYEQYF
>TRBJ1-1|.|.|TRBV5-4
TGTGCCAGCAGCCAAAAGGGGACAAAGAACACTGAAGCTTTCTTT
CASSQKGTKNTEAFF
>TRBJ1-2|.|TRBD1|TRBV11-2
TGTGCCAGCAGCTCGAGTTCGGCAGGGGGTGATGGCTACACCTTC
CASSSSSAGGDGYTF
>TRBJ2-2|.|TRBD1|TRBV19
TGTGCCAGTAGTATCAGGGGGCTGAACACCGGGGAGCTGTTTTTT
CASSIRGLNTGELFF
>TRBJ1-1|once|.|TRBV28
TGTGCCAGCAGTCCCCCGACAGGTTGGGCTTTCTTT
CASSPPTGWAFF
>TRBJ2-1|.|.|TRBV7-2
TGTGCCAGCAGCTCCGACGCGATGGGTGGGAGGTCCGTGCAGTTCTTC
CASSSDAMGGRSVQFF
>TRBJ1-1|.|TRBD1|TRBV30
TGTGCCTGGACTCGGACAGGGGTGAACACTGAAGCTTTCTTT
CAWTRTGVNTEAFF
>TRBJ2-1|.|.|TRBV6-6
TGTGCCAGCAGTTTATCCAGGCTGAATGAGCAGTTCTTC
CASSLSRLNEQFF
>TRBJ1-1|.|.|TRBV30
TGTGCCTCCCGTCCTAGCCTGAACACTGAAGCTTTCTTT
CASRPSLNTEAFF
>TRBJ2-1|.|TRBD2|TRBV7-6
TGTGCCAGCAGCCCGACTAGCGGGTTTTACAATGAGCAGTTCTTC
CASSPTSGFYNEQFF
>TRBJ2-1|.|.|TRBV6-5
TGTGCCAGCAGACCGACAGGCCAGAGGTACAATGAGCAGTTCTTC
CASRPTGQRYNEQFF
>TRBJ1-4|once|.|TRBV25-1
TGTGCCAGCAGTGATGGACGGGGGTCTGGGGAAAAACTGTTTTTT
CASSDGRGSGEKLFF
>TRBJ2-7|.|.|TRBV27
TGTGCCAGCAGTTTAACAGGAGCCTACGAGCAGTACTTC
CASSLTGAYEQYF
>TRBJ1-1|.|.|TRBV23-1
TGCGCCAGCAGTCAACCGGGACATTCGAACACTGAAGCTTTCTTT
CASSQPGHSNTEAFF
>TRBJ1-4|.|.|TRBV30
TGTGCCTGGAACTGGGGGGGACCTAATGAAAAACTGTTTTTT
CAWNWGGPNEKLFF
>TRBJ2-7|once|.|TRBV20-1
TGCAGTGCTCCCGTTGATTACGAGCAGTACTTC
CSAPVDYEQYF
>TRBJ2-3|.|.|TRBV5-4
TGTGCCAGCAGCCCCGGGGATGGCACAGATACGCAGTATTTT
CASSPGDGTDTQYF
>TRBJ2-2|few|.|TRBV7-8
TGTGCCAGCAGCTCTAGTGGGGCGGATAGGGAGCTGTTTTTT
CASSSSGADRELFF
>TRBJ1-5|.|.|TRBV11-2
TGTGCCAGCAGCTTAGTCCAGGGAAGCAATCAGCCCCAGCATTTT
CASSLVQGSNQPQHF
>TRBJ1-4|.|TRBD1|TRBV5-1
TGCGCCAGCAGCTATCAGGGGGTGACTAATGAAAAACTGTTTTTT
CASSYQGVTNEKLFF
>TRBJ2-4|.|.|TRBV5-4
TGTGCCAGCAGCTTGTCCCGGGCGAGGGAGGTCGAACTAGCCAAAAACATTCAGTACTTC
CASSLSRAREVELAKNIQYF
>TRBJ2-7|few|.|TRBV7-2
TGTGCCAGCAGCTTCGGGCAGGGCACCCACGAGCAGTACTTC
CASSFGQGTHEQYF
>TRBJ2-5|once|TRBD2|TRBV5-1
TGCGCCAGCACCCTGCCAGGACTAGCGGGAGAAGAGACCCAGTACTTC
CASTLPGLAGEETQYF
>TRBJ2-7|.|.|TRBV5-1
TGCGCCAGCAGCTTGCACGGCAGCGGAGACTACGAGCAGTACTTC
CASSLHGSGDYEQYF
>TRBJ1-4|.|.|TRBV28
TGTGCCAGCAGCCTCCGGGTTGAAAAACTGTTTTTT
CASSLRVEKLFF
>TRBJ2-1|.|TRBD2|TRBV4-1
TGCGCCAGCAGCCCCGTAGCGGGAGGCCTGAACAATGAGCAGTTCTTC
CASSPVAGGLNNEQFF
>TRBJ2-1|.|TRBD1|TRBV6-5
TGTGCCAGCAGGACCGGGACAGACCAAAACAATGAGCAGTTCTTC
CASRTGTDQNNEQFF
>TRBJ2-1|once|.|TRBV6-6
TGTGCCAGCAGTCGGGACTCCTACAATGAGCAGTTCTTC
CASSRDSYNEQFF
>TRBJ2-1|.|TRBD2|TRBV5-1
TGCGCCAGCAGCCCGGGACTAGCGCTGGGGAATGAGCAGTTCTTC
CASSPGLALGNEQFF
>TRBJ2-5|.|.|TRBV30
TGTGCCTGGAAGGTTGGCGGGCCGTCCACCCAGTACTTC
CAWKVGGPSTQYF
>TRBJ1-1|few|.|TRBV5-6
TGTGCCAGCAGCTCTACTACTAGGGCGAACACTGAAGCTTTCTTT
CASSSTTRANTEAFF
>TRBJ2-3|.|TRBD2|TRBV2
TGTGCCAGCAGTCCCGGGACTAGGTCAGATACGCAGTATTTT
CASSPGTRSDTQYF
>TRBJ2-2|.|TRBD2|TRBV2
TGTGCCAGCAGGGGGCTTAGCGGGAGGGCCGCCGGGGAGCTGTTTTTT
CASRGLSGRAAGELFF
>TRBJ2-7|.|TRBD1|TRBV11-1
TGTGCCAGCAGCTTAGACAGGGGTGGTTACGAGCAGTACTTC
CASSLDRGGYEQYF
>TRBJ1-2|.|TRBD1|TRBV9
TGTGCCAGCAGCTCACGGACAGGAACAAATGGCTACACCTTC
CASSSRTGTNGYTF
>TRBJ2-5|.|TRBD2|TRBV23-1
TGCGCCAGCATGGCGGGAGAAGAGACCCAGTACTTC
CASMAGEETQYF
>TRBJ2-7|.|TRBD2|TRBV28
TGTGCCAGCAGTCCCGGGACTAGCGCGAGCTCCTACGAGCAGTACTTC
CASSPGTSASSYEQYF
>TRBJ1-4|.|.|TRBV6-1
TGTGCCAGCACCAGGGGAGGGGATGAAAAACTGTTTTTT
CASTRGGDEKLFF
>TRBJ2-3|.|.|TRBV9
TGTGCCAGCAGCGTAGCTACAGCGGGCCCTTCCCCCACAGATACGCAGTATTTT
CASSVATAGPSPTDTQYF
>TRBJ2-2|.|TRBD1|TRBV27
TGTGCCAGCAGGATGGGGACAGGGGTCACCGGGGAGCTGTTTTTT
CASRMGTGVTGELFF
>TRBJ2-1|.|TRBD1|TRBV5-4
TGTGCCACCCGGGACAGGGGCTACAATGAGCAGTTCTTC
CATRDRGYNEQFF
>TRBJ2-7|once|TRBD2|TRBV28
TGTGCCAGCAGACTAGCGGGAGGCTCCTACGAGCAGTACTTC
CASRLAGGSYEQYF
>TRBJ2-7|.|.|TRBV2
TGTGCCAGCAGTGAAGCGAACGGGGGCGAGCAGTACTTC
CASSEANGGEQYF
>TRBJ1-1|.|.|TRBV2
TGTGCCAGCAGTGAATTTCTGGGGGGGAACACTGAAGCTTTCTTT
CASSEFLGGNTEAFF
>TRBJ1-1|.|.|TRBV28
TGTGCCAGCAGTATACTGGGGCCGAACGCTGAAGCTTTCTTT
CASSILGPNAEAFF
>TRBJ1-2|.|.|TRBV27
TGTGCCAGCAGTTTGGGGGCGGGGGGCTATGGCTACACCTTC
CASSLGAGGYGYTF